One sample yielded the 27 T cell receptor beta chains listed below, sequenced in a study of blood T cells in healthy people across ages. With a J-beta primer mix and a sample-barcoded 5' primer, a second PCR ran about 7 to 12 cycles. Each CDR3 protein gets one entry after TCRdb re-called the 5' RACE reads with MiXCR. This sample yields more than 750,000 distinct CDR3 sequences, of which 25% to 35% are seen a single time; about a tenth belongs to the top ten. Another study also made use of these data, one on T cells of mothers and their children.

Specimen: blood. Receptor source: a woman aged 40-49 years in good health.

The V gene is TRBV4-1, the J gene TRBJ1-1, with D hard to call. Germline V CDR1 and CDR2: MGHRA, YSYEKL. The CDR3 is 13 amino acids. The germline V and J ends were trimmed by 4 bases and 6 bases, with 12 bases remaining between them. CDR3 DNA sequence: TGCGCCAGCAGCCCTGACATAACATCTGAAGCTTTCTTT. It specifies CASSPDITSEAFF.

This clonotype was seen repeatedly, ten times or more. The rearrangement uses TRBV9 and TRBJ2-7; D is perhaps TRBD2 (5 bases). Between the trimmed V and J ends, which lost 4 bases and 7 bases, there was a span of 18 bases. Germline V gene sequence: CDR1 SGDLS, CDR2 YYNGEE. CDR3 length equals 14 residues. CDR3 in DNA: TGTGCCAGCAGCCCAAGAGGGCCCTCGGGAGAGCAGTACTTC. Translated: CASSPRGPSGEQYF. The complete variable domain, with remaining parts taken from reference TRBV9 and TRBJ2-7, reads DSGVTQTPKHLITATGQRVTLRCSPRSGDLSVYWYQQSLDQGLQFLIQYYNGEERAKGNILERFSAQQFPDLHSELNLSSLELGDSALYFCASSPRGPSGEQYFGPGTRLTVT.

The count of this clonotype is one. A clone one base away is much larger, so this may be a read error. The chain carries TRBV11-2 and TRBJ2-1; 7 nucleotides align to TRBD2. CDR3 length: 15 amino acids. Losses at the gene ends were 0 bases for V and 13 bases for J; bases not matched to a gene: 12. Germline V gives CDR1 SGHAT, CDR2 FQNNGV. The CDR3 sequence: CASSLDRGGQETQFF. The DNA of the CDR3 is TGTGCCAGCAGCTTAGATCGGGGAGGGCAGGAGACCCAGTTCTTC. Supplemented by reference TRBV11-2 and TRBJ2-1, the full variable domain reads EAGVAQSPRYKIIEKRQSVAFWCNPISGHATLYWYQQILGQGPKLLIQFQNNGVVDDSQLPKDRFSAERLKGVDSTLKIQPAKLEDSAVYLCASSLDRGGQETQFFGPGTRLTVL.

This clonotype was observed a single time. V gene TRBV5-1 combines with J gene TRBJ2-7; a weak D match, TRBD2 (6 bases). The length of the CDR3 is 12 residues. V was shortened by 4 bases and J by 6 bases, with 11 bases between the two germline ends. Germline values: CDR1 SGHRS, CDR2 YFSETQ. The CDR3 region has the DNA TGCGCCAGCAGCGTACTAGCCAGCGAGCAGTACTTC. This sequence encodes CASSVLASEQYF.

This clonotype has a single count. The genes are TRBV28 and TRBJ1-5; no firm D call. V lost 1 base and J 2 bases, leaving 12 bases between the germline ends. Looked up from germline, CDR1 is MDHEN and CDR2 is SYDVKM. The CDR3 is 16 amino acids. CDR3 DNA: TGTGCCAGCAGTTTATATAGACGGGTCGGCAATCAGCCCCAGCATTTT. As protein: CASSLYRRVGNQPQHF.

The chain employs TRBV7-9 and TRBJ2-1; 8 nucleotides line up with TRBD1. CDR3 length: 16 residues. Germline V gene sequence: CDR1 SEHNR, CDR2 FQNEAQ (reference sequence). Trimming took 1 base from V and 7 from J; bases not matched to a gene: 9. CDR3 coding DNA: TGTGCCAGCAGCTTAGGACAGGGGCTAAGGGGTAATGAGCAGTTCTTC. This gives the protein CASSLGQGLRGNEQFF.

The V call is TRBV18, the J call TRBJ1-5; a possible D gene is TRBD1 (5 bases). The germline gives CDR1 KGHSH, CDR2 LQKENI. The CDR3 totals 16 residues. V was clipped by 3 bases and J by 4 bases, with 16 bases between them. The CDR3, as DNA: TGTGCCAGCTCACCTTCGGGCCGCGCAGGGAATCAGCCCCAGCATTTT. Its translation: CASSPSGRAGNQPQHF.

This clonotype was picked up one time. A single base separates this from a much larger clone, so it may be a read error. CDR3 sequence: CSVERWGDYGCTF. As DNA, the CDR3 is TGCAGCGTTGAAAGATGGGGCGACTATGGCTGCACCTTC. The chain joins TRBV29-1 to TRBJ1-2, with a possible D match to TRBD1 (5 bases). This CDR3 region has 13 residues. The germline gives CDR1 SQVTM, CDR2 ANQGSEA.

The chain links TRBV7-3 to TRBJ2-1, with D hard to call. The CDR3 has 15 residues. Trimming took off 4 bases at V and 7 bases at J, with 17 bases between the two ends. CDR1 is SGHTA and CDR2 is FQGTGA in the germline V gene. CDR3 residues: CASSSRPRAENEQFF. DNA of the CDR3: TGTGCCAGCAGCTCCCGGCCCCGGGCGGAGAATGAGCAGTTCTTC. The full variable domain, its missing parts supplied by reference TRBV7-3 and TRBJ2-1, is GAGVSQTPSNKVTEKGKYVELRCDPISGHTALYWYRQSLGQGPEFLIYFQGTGAADDSGLPNDRFFAVRPEGSVSTLKIQRTERGDSAVYLCASSSRPRAENEQFFGPGTRLTVL.

Only a few counts were recorded for this clonotype. V and J are TRBV7-9 and TRBJ2-1, with 8 bases identical to TRBD2. CDR1 and CDR2 from the germline V gene are SEHNR and FQNEAQ (reference sequence). The V gene end was trimmed by 1 base and the J gene end by 4 bases; junction bases not matched to a gene: 12. The CDR3 loop spans 18 amino acids. The CDR3 loop reads CASSLVMTRGEKYNEQFF. CDR3 nucleotide sequence: TGTGCCAGCAGCTTAGTAATGACGCGGGGGGAAAAGTACAATGAGCAGTTCTTC. Combining the CDR3 with reference TRBV7-9 and TRBJ2-1 gives the whole variable domain DTGVSQNPRHKITKRGQNVTFRCDPISEHNRLYWYRQTLGQGPEFLTYFQNEAQLEKSRLLSDRFSAERPKGSFSTLEIQRTEQGDSAMYLCASSLVMTRGEKYNEQFFGPGTRLTVL.

V usage is TRBV5-4 and J usage is TRBJ1-6; no reliable D call. V dropped 5 bases and J dropped 10 bases, with 10 bases sitting between them. This CDR3 is 12 amino acids long. Germline CDR1 reads SGHNT; CDR2 reads YYREEE (reference sequence). CDR3 coding DNA: TGTGCCAGCAGTCAACAAGAATCACCCCTCCACTTT. It specifies CASSQQESPLHF.

The rearrangement links TRBV11-3 to TRBJ2-5, with D perhaps TRBD1 (6 bases). There are 14 residues in the CDR3. Between the trimmed V and J ends, which lost 8 bases and 1 base, there was a span of 14 bases. Looked up from germline, CDR1 is SGHNT and CDR2 is YENEEA. The CDR3 DNA is TGTGCCAGCGGAGGATCGGACAGCCAAGAGACCCAGTACTTC. Protein sequence: CASGGSDSQETQYF.

The sample holds many counts of this clonotype. The V gene is TRBV27, the J gene TRBJ1-5; D is unclear. The germline gives CDR1 MNHEY, CDR2 SMNVEV (reference sequence). The CDR3 loop spans 13 amino acids. Between the trimmed V and J ends, which lost 3 bases and 4 bases, there was a span of 7 bases. In DNA, the CDR3 is TGTGCCAGCAGTTTGGCAGTAAATCAGCCCCAGCATTTT. This sequence encodes CASSLAVNQPQHF.

About this clonotype: A much larger clone differs from this one at a single base, so this may be a read error. V usage is TRBV5-1 and J usage is TRBJ1-4, with D uncertain. Germline V gene lookup returns CDR1 SGHRS and CDR2 YFSETQ. The CDR3 runs 16 residues. CDR3 in DNA: TGCGCCAGCAGCTTGGCGCCTCTGGGAACTAATGAAAAACGGTTTTTT. Its protein product is CASSLAPLGTNEKRFF.

This clonotype has a single count. J is TRBJ1-2 and V is TRBV28, with D perhaps matching TRBD1 (6 bases). The germline V gene has CDR1 MDHEN and CDR2 SYDVKM. V dropped 3 bases and J dropped 5 bases, with 16 bases sitting between them. There are 15 residues in the CDR3. This CDR3 reads CASSLEDRLGYGYTF. The DNA of the CDR3 is TGTGCCAGCAGTTTGGAGGACAGACTAGGTTATGGCTACACCTTC.

The sample holds many counts of this clonotype. The CDR3 bases are TGTGCCAGCACCCTACTACCCCATAGCTCCTACAATGAGCAGTTCTTC. Translating gives CASTLLPHSSYNEQFF. The J gene is TRBJ2-1, the V gene TRBV3-1, with unresolved D. The V gene lost 7 bases and the J gene lost 0 bases, with 16 bases spanning the gap. CDR3 length equals 16 residues. CDR1 and CDR2 (germline): LGHDT, YNNKEL (reference sequence).

J is TRBJ2-2 and V is TRBV7-3; 7 bases match TRBD2. Per the germline V gene, CDR1 is SGHTA and CDR2 is FQGTGA. V lost 8 bases to trimming and J lost 6 bases; unmatched junction nucleotides: 3. This CDR3 is 12 amino acids long. CDR3: CASSGGAGELFF. The CDR3 DNA sequence: TGTGCCAGCTCTGGGGGGGCCGGGGAGCTGTTTTTT.

This clonotype was counted between two and nine times. The rearrangement joins TRBV14 to TRBJ2-7; 7 bases fit TRBD1. Per the germline V gene, CDR1 is SGHDN and CDR2 is FVKESK. The CDR3 covers 14 residues. Trimming removed 2 bases from V and 1 base from J; junction bases left unmatched: 2. This CDR3 is CASSQKGQSYEQYF. CDR3 DNA sequence: TGTGCCAGCAGCCAAAAGGGACAGTCCTACGAGCAGTACTTC.

A word on this clonotype: This may come from a read error, since a much larger clone is one base off. The chain has TRBV7-8 and TRBJ2-1; no clear D. CDR1 and CDR2 (germline): SGHVS, FQNEAQ. Trimming pared 4 bases from V and 2 bases from J, leaving 15 bases between. This CDR3 has 16 amino acids. This CDR3 is CASSSPRPETYNEQFF. The CDR3 DNA reads as TGTGCCAGCAGCTCACCCCGCCCGGAGACCTACAATGAGCAGTTCTTC. Complete variable domain (other parts from reference TRBV7-8 and TRBJ2-1): GAGVSQSPRYKVAKRGQDVALRCDPISGHVSLFWYQQALGQGPEFLTYFQNEAQLDKSGLPSDRFFAERPEGSVSTLKIQRTQQEDSAVYLCASSSPRPETYNEQFFGPGTRLTVL.

This clonotype was counted between two and nine times. This sequence may be a read error, since a much larger clone differs from it by one base. The chain links TRBV9 to TRBJ1-2, with 10 bases that match TRBD1. The CDR3 runs to 16 residues. J lost 6 bases, V lost 4 bases, and 12 bases had no gene match. In germline, CDR1 is SGDLS, CDR2 YYNGEE. CDR3 DNA: TGTGCCAGCAGCCCCTCGTCCAGGACAGGGGGACATGGCTACACCTTC. This translates into CASSPSSRTGGHGYTF.

This clonotype was picked up a small number of times. The chain is built from TRBV29-1 and TRBJ2-1; 7 bases are a match to TRBD2. The length of the CDR3 is 11 residues. Unmatched junction bases numbered 4, after V lost 7 bases and J lost 7 bases. Germline assignment: CDR1 SQVTM and CDR2 ANQGSEA. The CDR3, as DNA: TGCAGCGCCGTGGGAGGGAATGAGCAGTTCTTC. As protein: CSAVGGNEQFF.

Details on this clonotype: A read error is likely, as this CDR3 ends without the conserved phenylalanine or tryptophan. CDR3 residues: CASSLQGLAGNEQFC. The CDR3 bases are TGTGCCAGCAGTTTACAGGGACTAGCGGGCAATGAGCAGTTCTGC. The chain carries TRBV12-3 or TRBV12-4 and TRBJ2-1; 12 bases line up with TRBD2. There are 15 residues in the CDR3. V gave up 2 bases and J gave up 6 bases; unmatched junction bases: 2.

V and J are TRBV10-3 and TRBJ1-1, with D possibly being TRBD1 (5 bases). Trimming removed 0 bases at V and 5 bases at J, with 10 bases between. CDR3 length: 14 amino acids. The V gene's germline CDR1 is ENHRY and CDR2 SYGVKD. CDR3: CAISESIGGTEAFF. CDR3 DNA: TGTGCCATCAGTGAGTCGATCGGGGGAACTGAAGCTTTCTTT.

This clonotype has at least ten counts. The chain recombines TRBV29-1 with TRBJ1-5; the D gene is possibly TRBD1 (5 bases). The V end lost 4 bases, the J end lost 4 bases, and 11 bases lay between the germline ends. CDR3 length: 13 amino acids. Per germline, CDR1 SQVTM and CDR2 ANQGSEA. Here the CDR3 DNA reads TGCAGCGTTGGTGACAGCGCTAATCAGCCCCAGCATTTT. Amino acid sequence: CSVGDSANQPQHF.

The V and J genes are TRBV7-9 and TRBJ2-3; 10 bases fit TRBD1. The V gene's germline CDR1 is SEHNR and CDR2 FQNEAQ (reference sequence). The CDR3 loop spans 20 amino acids. V trimming: 5 bases; J trimming: 2 bases; junction bases outside the gene matches: 19. The CDR3 coding sequence is TGTGCCAGCAGCCCCTATCAGACAGGGGGCGCGGGTACCCTCACAGATACGCAGTATTTT. Encoded protein: CASSPYQTGGAGTLTDTQYF.

Turning to this clonotype: A much larger clone sits a single nucleotide away, making a read error possible. The J gene is TRBJ2-1, the V gene TRBV4-1, with 8 bases fitting TRBD1. Germline CDR1 and CDR2: MGHRA and YSYEKL. CDR3 length equals 16 residues. After removal of 1 base from V and 10 bases from J, the junction contained 12 bases not matched to a gene. The CDR3 region is CASSQGPRTGTYEQFF. In nucleotides, the CDR3 is TGCGCCAGCAGCCAAGGCCCCCGGACAGGGACCTACGAGCAGTTCTTC.

CDR3 sequence (DNA): TGTGCCAGCAGTTTTTCAGGGAACTACGAGCAGTACTTC. Translated: CASSFSGNYEQYF. The chain links TRBV27 to TRBJ2-7; D might be TRBD1 (5 bases). Trimming took off 3 bases at V and 3 bases at J, with 9 bases between the two ends. CDR1 MNHEY and CDR2 SMNVEV come from the germline V gene (reference sequence). The CDR3 extends over 13 amino acids.